This T cell receptor (beta chain) derives from a study of breast tumors, draining lymph nodes, adjacent tissues (dated by TCRdb to about 2016). Background for the entire study: In breast cancer patients, the study compared the TCR beta repertoires of tumor, adjacent nontumor tissue and axillary lymph nodes. In human breast cancer, the study set out to assess how tumor, surrounding tissue and draining lymph node repertoires relate to one another and whether T cells might be exchanged between them. The research as a whole found: A scenario in which most tumor T cells derive from the lymph node and then expand within tumor tissue was judged to be consistent with the data. The similarity between tumor and nontumor tissue repertoires was significantly greater in luminal-like breast cancer than in basal-like breast cancer. Rather than being directly demonstrated, the conclusion that tumor T cells originate in lymph nodes was presented as consistent with a hypothesis. T-cell repertoire diversity in tumors was found to be lower than in lymph nodes but higher than in nontumor tissue, and preferential V and J gene usage was observed.

Lymph node samples came from the axillary draining lymph nodes of breast cancer patients. The CDR3 runs 11 residues from the cysteine to the phenylalanine. Only the CDR3 portion is preserved as DNA: 33 bases, with reading frame beginning at the first base. In the germline V gene (reference sequence), CDR1 corresponds to MNHNY and CDR2 to SVGAGI. These reads were obtained on an Illumina HiSeq 2000. TCR beta chain libraries were generated by multiplex PCR amplification. The amplified TCR beta chain products were analyzed by high-throughput sequencing. The raw public data were reprocessed by TCRdb itself: fastp quality trimming at Q25, MiXCR clonotype calling, in-frame beta chains only. CDR3 protein duplicates are merged, each entry listing the most common genes and DNA. This sample is represented by around 120,000 distinct CDR3 sequences; roughly 21% of them were singletons. Of the sample, roughly 3.5% falls within the top ten clones.

Notes on this clonotype: Its antigen is still unknown. The junction differs from germline at one of its ends, possibly a read error.

In this chain, TRBV6-6 is recombined with TRBJ2-5, with no reliable assignment of the D segment. The receptor's source is a female donor with breast cancer. Some clones in this sample may be carry-over from other donors' samples. Sequenced material: axillary lymph node tissue. The CDR3 amino acid sequence is: CASSGAEAQYF. The DNA reads TGTGCCAGCAGTGGAGCAGAGGCCCAGTACTTC.